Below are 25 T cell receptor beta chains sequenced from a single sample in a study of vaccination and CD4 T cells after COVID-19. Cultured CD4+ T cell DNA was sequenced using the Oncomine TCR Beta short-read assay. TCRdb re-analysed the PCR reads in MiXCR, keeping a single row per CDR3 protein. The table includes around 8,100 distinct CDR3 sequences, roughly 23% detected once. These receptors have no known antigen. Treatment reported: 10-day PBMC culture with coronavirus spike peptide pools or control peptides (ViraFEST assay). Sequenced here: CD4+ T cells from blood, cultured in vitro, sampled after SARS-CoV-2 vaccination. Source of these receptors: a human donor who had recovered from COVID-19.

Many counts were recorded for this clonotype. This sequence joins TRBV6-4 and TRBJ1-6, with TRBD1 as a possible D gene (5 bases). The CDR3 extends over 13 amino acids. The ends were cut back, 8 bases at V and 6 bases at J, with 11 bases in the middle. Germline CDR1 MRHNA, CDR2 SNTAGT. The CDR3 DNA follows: TGTGCCAGCCGCTGGGACCTTAATTCACCCCTCCACTTT. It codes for CASRWDLNSPLHF.

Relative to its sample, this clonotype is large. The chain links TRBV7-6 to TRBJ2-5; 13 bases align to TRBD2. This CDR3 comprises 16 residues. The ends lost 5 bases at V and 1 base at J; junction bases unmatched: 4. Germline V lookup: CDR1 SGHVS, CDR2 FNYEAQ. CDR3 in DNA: TGTGCCAGCAGCACCCGACTAGCGGGGGGCCAAGAGACCCAGTACTTC. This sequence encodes CASSTRLAGGQETQYF.

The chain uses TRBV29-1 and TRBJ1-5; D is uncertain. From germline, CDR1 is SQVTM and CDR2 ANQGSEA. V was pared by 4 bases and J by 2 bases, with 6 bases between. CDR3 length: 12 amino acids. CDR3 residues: CSVASGNQPQHF. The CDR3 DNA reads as TGCAGCGTTGCCAGCGGCAATCAGCCCCAGCATTTT.

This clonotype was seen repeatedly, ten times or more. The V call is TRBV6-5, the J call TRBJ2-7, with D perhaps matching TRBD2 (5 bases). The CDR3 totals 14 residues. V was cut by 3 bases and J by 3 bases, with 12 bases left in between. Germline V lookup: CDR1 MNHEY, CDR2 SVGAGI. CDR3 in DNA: TGTGCCAGCAGTTATGAGGGATCAATCTACGAGCAGTACTTC. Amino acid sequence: CASSYEGSIYEQYF.

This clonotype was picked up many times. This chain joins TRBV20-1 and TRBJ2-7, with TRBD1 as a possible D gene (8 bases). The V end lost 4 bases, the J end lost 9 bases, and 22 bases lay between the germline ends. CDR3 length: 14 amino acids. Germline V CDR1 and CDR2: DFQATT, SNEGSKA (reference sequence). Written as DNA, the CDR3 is TGCAGTGCTACCGGACAGGGAGGGATTACGATGCAGTACTTC. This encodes CSATGQGGITMQYF.

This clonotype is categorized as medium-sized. CDR3: CATSMDIPFYGYTF. CDR3 DNA: TGTGCCACCAGCATGGACATTCCTTTCTATGGCTACACCTTC. This chain uses TRBV15 with TRBJ1-2, with D possibly TRBD1 on 5 matching bases. CDR3 length: 14 amino acids. Trimming removed 4 bases at V and 4 bases at J, with 13 bases between. Per germline, CDR1 LNHNV and CDR2 YYDKDF (reference sequence).

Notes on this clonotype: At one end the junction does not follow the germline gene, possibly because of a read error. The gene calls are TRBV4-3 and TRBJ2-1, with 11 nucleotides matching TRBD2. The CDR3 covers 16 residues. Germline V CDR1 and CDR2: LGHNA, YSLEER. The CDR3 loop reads CASSQGLAGSYNELFF. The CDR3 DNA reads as TGCGCCAGCAGCCAAGGACTAGCGGGATCCTACAATGAGCTGTTCTTC.

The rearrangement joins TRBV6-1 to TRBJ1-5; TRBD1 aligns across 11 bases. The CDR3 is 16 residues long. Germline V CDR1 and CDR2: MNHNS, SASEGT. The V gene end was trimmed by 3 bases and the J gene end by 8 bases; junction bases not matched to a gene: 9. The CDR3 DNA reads TGTGCCAGCAGTGACTGGACAGGGGGCGCGGAAAAGCCCCAGCATTTT. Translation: CASSDWTGGAEKPQHF.

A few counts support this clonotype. CDR3 residues: CASSLGRGGALGEQFF. Written as DNA, the CDR3 is TGTGCCAGCAGCTTAGGACGAGGGGGGGCCCTCGGGGAGCAGTTCTTC. The chain has TRBV7-9 and TRBJ2-1; weak D call: TRBD2 (7 bases). This CDR3 region has 16 residues. Germline V CDR1 and CDR2: SEHNR, FQNEAQ (reference sequence). The V end was cut by 1 base, the J end by 10 bases, with 20 bases between.

CDR3: CSGGQGANTEAFF. Here the CDR3 DNA reads TGCAGCGGAGGACAGGGGGCGAACACTGAAGCTTTCTTT. V usage is TRBV29-1 and J usage is TRBJ1-1, with 11 nucleotides matching TRBD1. The trim removed 7 bases at V and 1 base at J, leaving 2 bases unmatched. The CDR3 contains 13 residues. Germline lookup yields CDR1 SQVTM and CDR2 ANQGSEA.

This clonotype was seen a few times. The CDR3 is CASSLEFGAEAFF. CDR3 DNA sequence: TGTGCCAGCAGCTTAGAGTTCGGGGCTGAAGCTTTCTTT. V is TRBV7-9 and J is TRBJ1-1; no clear D gene. This CDR3 has 13 residues. The germline CDR1 and CDR2 sequences are SEHNR and FQNEAQ (reference sequence). Between the trimmed V and J ends, which lost 1 base and 6 bases, there was a span of 9 bases.

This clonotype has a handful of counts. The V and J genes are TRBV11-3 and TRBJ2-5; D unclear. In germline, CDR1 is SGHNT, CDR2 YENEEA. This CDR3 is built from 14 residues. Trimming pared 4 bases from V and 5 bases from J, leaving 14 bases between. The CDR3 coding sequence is TGTGCCAGCAGCTATCCCGCCCGGCGGGAGACCCAGTACTTC. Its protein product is CASSYPARRETQYF.

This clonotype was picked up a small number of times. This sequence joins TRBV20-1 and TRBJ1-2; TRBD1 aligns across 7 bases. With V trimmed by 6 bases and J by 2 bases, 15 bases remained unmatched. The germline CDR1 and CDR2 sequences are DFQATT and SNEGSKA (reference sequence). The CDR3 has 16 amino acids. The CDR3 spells CSAPPPARGANYGYTF. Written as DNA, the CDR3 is TGCAGTGCCCCACCCCCGGCCAGGGGGGCGAACTATGGCTACACCTTC.

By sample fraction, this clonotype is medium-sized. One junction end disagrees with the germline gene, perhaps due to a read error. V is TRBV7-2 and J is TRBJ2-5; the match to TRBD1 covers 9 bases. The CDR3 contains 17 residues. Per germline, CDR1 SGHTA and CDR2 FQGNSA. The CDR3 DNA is TGTGCCAGCAGCTTAGGGGTTCTACAGGGGGCCCAAGGGACCCAGTACTTC. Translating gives CASSLGVLQGAQGTQYF.

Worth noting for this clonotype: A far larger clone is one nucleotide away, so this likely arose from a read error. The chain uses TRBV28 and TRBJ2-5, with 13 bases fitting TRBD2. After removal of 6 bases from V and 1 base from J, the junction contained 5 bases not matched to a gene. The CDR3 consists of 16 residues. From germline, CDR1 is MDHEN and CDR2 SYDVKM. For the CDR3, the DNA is TGTGCCAGCAGCCCCCGACTAGCGGGGGGCCAAGAGACCCAGTACTTC. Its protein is CASSPRLAGGQETQYF.

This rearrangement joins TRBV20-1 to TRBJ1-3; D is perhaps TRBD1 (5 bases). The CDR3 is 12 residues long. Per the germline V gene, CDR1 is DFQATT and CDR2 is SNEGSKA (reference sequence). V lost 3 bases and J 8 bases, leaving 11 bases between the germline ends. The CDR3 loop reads CSARGELDTIYF. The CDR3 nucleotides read TGCAGTGCTAGGGGGGAGTTGGACACCATATATTTT.

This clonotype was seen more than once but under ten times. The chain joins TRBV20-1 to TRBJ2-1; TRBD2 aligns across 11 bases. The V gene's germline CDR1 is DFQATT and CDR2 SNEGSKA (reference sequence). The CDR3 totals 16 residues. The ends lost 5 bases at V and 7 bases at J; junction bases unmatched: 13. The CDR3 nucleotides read TGCAGTGCTCTCCAATTCATAGCGGGGGGGCGGAATGAGCAGTTCTTC. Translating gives CSALQFIAGGRNEQFF.

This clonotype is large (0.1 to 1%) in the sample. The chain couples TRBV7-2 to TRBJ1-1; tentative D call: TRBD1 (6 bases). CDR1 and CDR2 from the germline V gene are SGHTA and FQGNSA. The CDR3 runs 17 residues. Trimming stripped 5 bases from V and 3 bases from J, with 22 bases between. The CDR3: CASSRRGAGTWYTEAFF. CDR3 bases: TGTGCCAGCAGCCGGAGGGGGGCTGGTACTTGGTACACTGAAGCTTTCTTT. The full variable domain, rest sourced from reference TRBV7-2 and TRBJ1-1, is GAGVSQSPSNKVTEKGKDVELRCDPISGHTALYWYRQSLGQGLEFLIYFQGNSAPDKSGLPSDRFSAERTGGSVSTLTIQRTQQEDSAVYLCASSRRGAGTWYTEAFFGQGTRLTVV.

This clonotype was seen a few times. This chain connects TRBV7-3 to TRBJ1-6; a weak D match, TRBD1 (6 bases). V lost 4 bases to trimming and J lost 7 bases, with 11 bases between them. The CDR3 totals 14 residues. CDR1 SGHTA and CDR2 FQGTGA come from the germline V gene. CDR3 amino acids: CASSYQGRNSPLHF. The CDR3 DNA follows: TGTGCCAGCAGCTACCAGGGGAGAAATTCACCCCTCCACTTT.

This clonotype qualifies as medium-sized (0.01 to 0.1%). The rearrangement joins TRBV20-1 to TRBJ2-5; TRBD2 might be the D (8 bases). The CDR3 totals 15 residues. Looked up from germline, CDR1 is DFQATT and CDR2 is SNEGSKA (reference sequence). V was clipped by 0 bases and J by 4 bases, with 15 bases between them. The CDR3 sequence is CSARDTGGGPETQYF. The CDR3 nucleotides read TGCAGTGCTAGAGACACGGGAGGGGGCCCAGAGACCCAGTACTTC.

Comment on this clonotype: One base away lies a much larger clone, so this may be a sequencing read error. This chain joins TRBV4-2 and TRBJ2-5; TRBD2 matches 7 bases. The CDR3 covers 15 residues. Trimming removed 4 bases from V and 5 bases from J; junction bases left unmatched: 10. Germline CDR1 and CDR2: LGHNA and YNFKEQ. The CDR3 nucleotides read TGTGCCAGCAGCCGAGATAGTGGACTAGTGGAGACCCAGTACTTC. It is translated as CASSRDSGLVETQYF.

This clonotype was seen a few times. The CDR3 region has the DNA TGTGCCAGCACTACTCTAGCGGGGGGATACAATGAGCAGTTCTTC. As protein: CASTTLAGGYNEQFF. The gene calls are TRBV5-4 and TRBJ2-1, with 11 bases aligning to TRBD2. With V trimmed by 6 bases and J by 4 bases, 6 bases remained unmatched. Germline V lookup: CDR1 SGHNT, CDR2 YYREEE (reference sequence). The CDR3 is made up of 15 amino acids.

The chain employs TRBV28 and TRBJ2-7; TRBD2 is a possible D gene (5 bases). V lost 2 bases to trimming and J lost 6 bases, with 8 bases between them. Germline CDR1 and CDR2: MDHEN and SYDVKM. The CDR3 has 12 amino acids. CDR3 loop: CASSLRGLEQYF. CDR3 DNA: TGTGCCAGCAGTTTAAGAGGGCTCGAGCAGTACTTC.

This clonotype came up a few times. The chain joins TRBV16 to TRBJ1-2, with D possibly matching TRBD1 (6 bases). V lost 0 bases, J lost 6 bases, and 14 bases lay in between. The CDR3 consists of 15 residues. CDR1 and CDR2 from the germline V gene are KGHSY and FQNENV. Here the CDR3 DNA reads TGTGCCAGCAGCCAATCTACAGGGAGTTTGAATGGCTACACCTTC. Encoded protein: CASSQSTGSLNGYTF.

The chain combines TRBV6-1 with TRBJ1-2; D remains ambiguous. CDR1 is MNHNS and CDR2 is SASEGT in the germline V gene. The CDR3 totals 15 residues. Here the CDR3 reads CVGSKLTRDGYGYTF. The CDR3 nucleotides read TGTGTCGGCAGTAAGCTCACAAGGGATGGCTATGGCTACACCTTC.